These 20 T cell receptor beta chains were sequenced from one sample in a study of T cell responses to AZD1222 COVID-19 vaccine. Measured with immunoSEQ multiplex PCR; TCRdb has only the in-frame clones, and not every one. The sample carries about 120,000 clones, 88% recorded once. Here the sequenced sample was peripheral blood, taken on day 0 of MenACWY control vaccination. These receptors all stem from an adult in good health.

With respect to this clone: An end of the junction differs from the germline gene, which may be a read error. V is TRBV10-1 and J is TRBJ2-3; 7 bases fit TRBD1. This CDR3 region has 14 residues. Germline assignment: CDR1 WNHNN and CDR2 SYGVQD (reference sequence). The DNA for the CDR3 is TGCGCCAGCAGTGACGGGACAGCCAGAGATGCGCAGTATTTT. Protein sequence: CASSDGTARDAQYF.

This chain uses TRBV5-1 with TRBJ1-4, with unresolved D. The CDR3 runs to 15 residues. Trimming took off 0 bases at V and 4 bases at J, with 10 bases between the two ends. Germline CDR1 is SGHRS and CDR2 is YFSETQ. CDR3 amino acids: CASSLDSGHNEKLFF. The CDR3 DNA is TGCGCCAGCAGCTTGGATTCAGGTCATAATGAAAAACTGTTTTTT.

V is TRBV5-1 and J is TRBJ1-2, with a tentative D call TRBD1 (5 bases). This CDR3 spans 14 amino acids. V lost 0 bases, J lost 6 bases, and 12 bases lay in between. Per the germline V gene, CDR1 is SGHRS and CDR2 is YFSETQ. Here the CDR3 reads CASSLEWTHNGYTF. In DNA form, the CDR3 reads TGCGCCAGCAGCTTGGAATGGACACATAATGGCTACACCTTC.

This clone was seen only once. For the CDR3, the DNA is TGTGCCAGCAAGGACAGCGAGAGCCAGAACACTGAAGCTTTCTTT. Translation gives CASKDSESQNTEAFF. The chain joins TRBV2 to TRBJ1-1; perhaps TRBD1 as D (6 bases). The ends were cut back, 7 bases at V and 1 base at J, with 16 bases in the middle. CDR1 is SNHLY, CDR2 FYNNEI, per germline. This CDR3 has 15 amino acids.

This clone was seen only a few times. CDR3 residues: CATTRDGTANTEAFF. The CDR3 bases are TGTGCCACTACCAGGGATGGGACGGCGAACACTGAAGCTTTCTTT. The chain combines TRBV19 with TRBJ1-1; the D gene is possibly TRBD1 (5 bases). Trimming took 10 bases from V and 1 from J, leaving 19 bases between them. The CDR3 is 15 amino acids. In germline, CDR1 is LNHDA, CDR2 SQIVND (reference sequence).

This clone was detected once. The chain is built from TRBV7-2 and TRBJ2-2; D gene uncertain. The germline V gene has CDR1 SGHTA and CDR2 FQGNSA. The germline V and J ends were trimmed by 4 bases and 6 bases, with 21 bases remaining between them. The CDR3 sequence is 17 residues long. The CDR3 bases are TGTGCCAGCAGCTCCCCCCTGGACCACCCGGCCGCCGGGGAGCTGTTTTTT. Amino acids: CASSSPLDHPAAGELFF.

This clone was seen once. The chain combines TRBV9 with TRBJ2-5, with TRBD2 matching 13 bases. CDR1 is SGDLS, CDR2 YYNGEE, per germline. V trimming: 1 base; J trimming: 9 bases; junction bases outside the gene matches: 15. The CDR3 consists of 18 residues. DNA for the CDR3: TGTGCCAGCAGCGTATTGGGCGAGGGGACTAGCGGGGTGAATCCCCAGTACTTC. Protein: CASSVLGEGTSGVNPQYF.

The rearrangement links TRBV11-2 to TRBJ2-3, with 10 bases identical to TRBD1. Per germline, CDR1 SGHAT and CDR2 FQNNGV. The junction had 4 bases not matched to a gene; V was cut back by 5 bases and J by 5 bases. This CDR3 is built from 14 residues. CDR3: CASSEDRGKDTQYF. The CDR3 nucleotides read TGTGCCAGCAGCGAGGACAGGGGGAAAGATACGCAGTATTTT.

The count of this clone is one. The rearrangement links TRBV7-9 to TRBJ2-3; D possibly corresponds to TRBD2 (6 bases). The CDR3 loop spans 17 amino acids. CDR1 is SEHNR, CDR2 FQNEAQ, per germline (reference sequence). Trimming stripped 4 bases from V and 2 bases from J, with 19 bases between. The CDR3 DNA sequence: TGTGCCAGCAGCTCCGATCCCGGGACTGGGGACACAGATACGCAGTATTTT. Translated, it gives CASSSDPGTGDTDTQYF.

In DNA, the CDR3 is TGTGCCAGCAGTCCCCATAGCGGGAGAGGGGAGCAGTACTTC. Amino acid sequence: CASSPHSGRGEQYF. This chain links TRBV28 with TRBJ2-7; 9 nucleotides align to TRBD2. There are 14 residues in the CDR3. Looked up from germline, CDR1 is MDHEN and CDR2 is SYDVKM. The ends lost 5 bases at V and 7 bases at J; junction bases unmatched: 9.

This chain connects TRBV24-1 to TRBJ2-1, with 14 bases identical to TRBD2. The CDR3 length is 19 residues. V was clipped by 0 bases and J by 7 bases; unmatched bases: 10. Germline V gives CDR1 KGHDR, CDR2 SFDVKD. The CDR3 loop is CATSDLKGAGTSGSNEQFF. CDR3 bases: TGTGCCACCAGTGATTTGAAGGGGGCCGGGACTAGCGGGAGTAATGAGCAGTTCTTC.

The chain is built from TRBV7-2 and TRBJ2-1; D could derive from TRBD1 or TRBD2 (5 bases each). CDR3 length equals 15 residues. Germline V gene data show CDR1 as SGHTA and CDR2 as FQGNSA. Trimming removed 5 bases at V and 3 bases at J, with 14 bases between. The CDR3 region is CASSGTGPYYNEQFF. The CDR3 DNA reads as TGTGCCAGCAGCGGGACCGGGCCCTACTACAATGAGCAGTTCTTC.

This chain connects TRBV7-9 to TRBJ2-1, with D possibly being TRBD2 (6 bases). V dropped 9 bases and J dropped 2 bases, with 20 bases sitting between them. This CDR3 is 16 amino acids long. Per germline, CDR1 SEHNR and CDR2 FQNEAQ (reference sequence). This chain's CDR3 is CASYPGRGLTYNEQFF. The CDR3 DNA reads TGTGCCAGTTACCCGGGGCGGGGCCTTACCTACAATGAGCAGTTCTTC. The variable domain in full, completed from reference TRBV7-9 and TRBJ2-1, reads DTGVSQNPRHKITKRGQNVTFRCDPISEHNRLYWYRQTLGQGPEFLTYFQNEAQLEKSRLLSDRFSAERPKGSFSTLEIQRTEQGDSAMYLCASYPGRGLTYNEQFFGPGTRLTVL.

The genes are TRBV28 and TRBJ2-3; tentatively, D is TRBD1 (5 bases). There are 13 residues in the CDR3. Trimming took 5 bases from V and 2 from J, leaving 8 bases between them. Germline CDR1 is MDHEN and CDR2 is SYDVKM. As DNA, the CDR3 is TGTGCCAGCAGTCGCAGGGACACAGATACGCAGTATTTT. Residues: CASSRRDTDTQYF.

The chain carries TRBV11-3 and TRBJ2-3; 14 bases match TRBD2. Per germline, CDR1 SGHNT and CDR2 YENEEA. The ends lost 4 bases at V and 4 bases at J; junction bases unmatched: 1. The CDR3 sequence is 15 residues long. The DNA of the CDR3 is TGTGCCAGCAGCTCGGGACTAGCGGGAGCAGATACGCAGTATTTT. Protein product: CASSSGLAGADTQYF.

The V gene is TRBV3-1 (or the pseudogene TRBV3-2), the J gene TRBJ2-7; D possibly corresponds to TRBD2 (5 bases). CDR1 LGHDT and CDR2 YNNKEL come from the germline V gene (reference sequence). Trimming took off 4 bases at V and 3 bases at J, with 10 bases between the two ends. This CDR3 spans 13 amino acids. The CDR3 here is CASSPARDYEQYF. CDR3 nucleotides: TGTGCCAGCAGCCCGGCACGGGACTACGAGCAGTACTTC.

This clone has a single count. The chain is built from TRBV7-8 and TRBJ2-7, with 9 bases lining up with TRBD1. The junction had 7 bases not matched to a gene; V was cut back by 5 bases and J by 2 bases. CDR1 SGHVS and CDR2 FQNEAQ come from the germline V gene. The CDR3 spans 15 residues. CDR3 sequence (DNA): TGTGCCAGCAGCCCTGGGACAGGGACGACCTACGAGCAGTACTTC. Translation gives CASSPGTGTTYEQYF.

This clone was seen just once. The chain couples TRBV11-2 to TRBJ1-1; D is uncertain. Germline CDR1 and CDR2: SGHAT and FQNNGV. The V gene lost 1 base and the J gene lost 1 base, with 7 bases spanning the gap. The CDR3 spans 14 residues. The CDR3 loop reads CASSLVWTNTEAFF. The CDR3 coding sequence is TGTGCCAGCAGCTTAGTTTGGACGAACACTGAAGCTTTCTTT.

The chain has TRBV5-1 and TRBJ2-2; D may correspond to TRBD1 or TRBD2 (5 bases each). V was clipped by 0 bases and J by 5 bases, with 8 bases between them. This CDR3 region has 14 residues. Looked up from germline, CDR1 is SGHRS and CDR2 is YFSETQ. In DNA, the CDR3 is TGCGCCAGCAGCTTGGGATGGGGGACCGGGGAGCTGTTTTTT. Protein: CASSLGWGTGELFF.

This chain links TRBV7-2 with TRBJ1-3; a weak D match, TRBD1 (6 bases). Germline CDR1 SGHTA, CDR2 FQGNSA. V dropped 1 base and J dropped 7 bases, with 17 bases sitting between them. The CDR3 spans 16 residues. The CDR3 loop is CASSLDSTGLGNTIYF. CDR3 DNA: TGTGCCAGCAGCTTAGACTCGACAGGTCTCGGGAACACCATATATTTT.